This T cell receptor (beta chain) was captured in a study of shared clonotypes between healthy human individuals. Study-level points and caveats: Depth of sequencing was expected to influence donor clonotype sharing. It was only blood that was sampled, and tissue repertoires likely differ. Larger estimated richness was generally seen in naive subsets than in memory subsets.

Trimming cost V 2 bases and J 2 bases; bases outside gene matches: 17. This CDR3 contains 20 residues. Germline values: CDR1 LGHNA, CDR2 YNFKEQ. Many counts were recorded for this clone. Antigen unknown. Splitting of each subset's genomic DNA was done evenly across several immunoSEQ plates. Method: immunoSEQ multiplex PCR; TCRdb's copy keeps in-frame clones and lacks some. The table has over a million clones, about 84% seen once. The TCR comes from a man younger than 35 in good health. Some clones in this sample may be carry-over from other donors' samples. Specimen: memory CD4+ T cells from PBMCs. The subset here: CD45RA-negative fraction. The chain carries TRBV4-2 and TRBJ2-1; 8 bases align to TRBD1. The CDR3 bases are TGTGCCAGCAGCCAAAGAGGGGGCGACAGGGGTACCTCTGCCTACAATGAGCAGTTCTTC. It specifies CASSQRGGDRGTSAYNEQFF.